Included here is one T cell receptor beta chain sequence, with context. Its specificity is unknown. The data originate from a study of cytomegalovirus exposure and HLA in healthy donors. Findings and limits, study-wide: It was reported that TCR beta sequences correctly inferred the HLA-A and HLA-B alleles for most subjects. What a later analysis reportedly showed was that an Asian-associated ancestry cluster had fewer N-insertions than the approximately 700-donor mean. The study found most TCR sequences rare, yet found some public TCRs in many donors. An apparent linkage of common viral pathogens to several of the most significant clusters emerged in a later analysis.

Vbeta (60) and Jbeta (13) primers were used in the PCR. The protocol was immunoSEQ multiplex PCR, while the TCRdb copy is restricted to in-frame clones and leaves out a portion. The table includes about 210,000 clones, roughly 87% detected once. Material for sequencing was PBMCs. This receptor was identified in a man aged 35-49 years in good health and CMV-seropositive.

CDR3 in DNA: TGTGCCAGCAGTCCCGGGATTTCGAGCTATCTAGCAGATACGCAGTATTTT. Protein: CASSPGISSYLADTQYF. The rearrangement links TRBV27 to TRBJ2-3; weak D call: TRBD2 (5 bases). CDR1 and CDR2 from the germline V gene are MNHEY and SMNVEV (reference sequence). Trimming removed 5 bases from V and 4 bases from J, with 22 bases in between. The CDR3 covers 17 residues.